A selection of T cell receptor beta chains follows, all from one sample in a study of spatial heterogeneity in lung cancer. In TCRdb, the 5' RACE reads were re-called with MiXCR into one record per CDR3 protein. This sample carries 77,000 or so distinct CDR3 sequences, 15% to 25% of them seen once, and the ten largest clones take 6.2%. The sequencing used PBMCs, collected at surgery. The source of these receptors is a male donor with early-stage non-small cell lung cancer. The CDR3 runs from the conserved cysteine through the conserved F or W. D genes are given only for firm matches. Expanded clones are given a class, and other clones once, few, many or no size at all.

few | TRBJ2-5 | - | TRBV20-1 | CSALGDQETQYF | TGCAGTGCTCTCGGGGACCAAGAGACCCAGTACTTC
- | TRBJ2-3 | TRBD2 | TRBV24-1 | CATSAVGGTDTQYF | TGTGCCACCAGTGCCGTGGGGGGGACAGATACGCAGTATTTT
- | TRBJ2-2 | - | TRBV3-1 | CASSQATGSRELFF | TGTGCCAGCAGCCAGGCTACAGGCAGCCGGGAGCTGTTTTTT
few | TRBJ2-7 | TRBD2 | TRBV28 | CASGLSGSSYEQYF | TGTGCCAGCGGCTTAAGCGGGAGCTCCTACGAGCAGTACTTC
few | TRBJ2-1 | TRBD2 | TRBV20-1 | CSAAPGLAVYNEQFF | TGCAGTGCTGCACCGGGACTAGCGGTCTACAATGAGCAGTTCTTC
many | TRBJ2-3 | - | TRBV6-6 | CALSRATASTDTQYF | TGTGCCCTTTCCAGGGCTACGGCGAGCACAGATACGCAGTATTTT
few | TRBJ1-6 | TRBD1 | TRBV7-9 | CASSTGDSPLHF | TGTGCCAGCAGTACAGGGGACTCACCCCTCCACTTT
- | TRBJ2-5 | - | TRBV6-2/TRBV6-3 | CASKYGGEETQYF | TGTGCCAGCAAGTACGGGGGAGAAGAGACCCAGTACTTC
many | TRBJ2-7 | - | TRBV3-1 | CASSQVRSQGLEQYF | TGTGCCAGCAGCCAAGTGCGGTCGCAGGGGCTCGAGCAGTACTTC
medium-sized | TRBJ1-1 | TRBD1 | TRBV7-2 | CASSPRQGPTEAFF | TGTGCCAGCAGCCCACGACAGGGCCCCACTGAAGCTTTCTTT
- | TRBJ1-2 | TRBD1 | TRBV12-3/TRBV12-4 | CASSFPGQSTLGYGYTF | TGTGCCAGCAGTTTCCCGGGACAGTCCACCCTAGGCTATGGCTACACCTTC
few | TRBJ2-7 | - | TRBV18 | CASSRVTSGTYEQYF | TGTGCCAGCTCCCGGGTAACATCGGGGACCTACGAGCAGTACTTC
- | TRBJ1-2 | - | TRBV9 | CASSVYGTGYGYTF | TGTGCCAGCAGCGTATATGGTACAGGGTATGGCTACACCTTC
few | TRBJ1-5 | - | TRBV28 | CASSFAGRSQPQHF | TGTGCCAGCAGTTTCGCAGGGAGGAGTCAGCCCCAGCATTTT
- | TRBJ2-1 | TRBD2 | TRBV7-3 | CASSPGLAGGKEQFF | TGTGCCAGCAGCCCGGGACTAGCGGGAGGTAAAGAGCAGTTCTTC
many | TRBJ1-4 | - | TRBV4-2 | CASSQDPTATNEKLFF | TGTGCCAGCAGCCAAGATCCAACAGCAACTAATGAAAAACTGTTTTTT
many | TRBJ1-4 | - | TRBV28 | CASSLRQPSNEKLFF | TGTGCCAGCAGTTTGAGACAGCCAAGTAATGAAAAACTGTTTTTT
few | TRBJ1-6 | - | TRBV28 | CASRAWGEGNSPLHF | TGTGCCAGCAGGGCCTGGGGGGAAGGGAATTCACCCCTCCACTTT
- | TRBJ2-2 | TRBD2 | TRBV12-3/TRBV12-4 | CASSLEFRLAGKGIYPGELFF | TGTGCCAGCAGTTTAGAATTCCGGCTAGCGGGGAAGGGGATTTATCCCGGGGAGCTGTTTTTT
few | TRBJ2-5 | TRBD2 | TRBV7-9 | CASSLYGLADQETQYF | TGTGCCAGCAGCTTATATGGACTAGCGGACCAAGAGACCCAGTACTTC
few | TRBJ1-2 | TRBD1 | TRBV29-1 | CSVVDRAGHGYTF | TGCAGCGTTGTTGACAGGGCGGGGCATGGCTACACCTTC
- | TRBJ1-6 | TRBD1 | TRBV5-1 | CASSQGEEFSPLHF | TGCGCCAGCAGCCAGGGGGAGGAATTCTCACCCCTCCACTTT
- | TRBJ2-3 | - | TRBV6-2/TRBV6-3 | CASSYSVGTDTQYF | TGTGCCAGCAGTTACAGTGTGGGCACAGATACGCAGTATTTT
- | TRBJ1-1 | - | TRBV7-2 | CASSLRRQEAFF | TGTGCCAGCAGCTTAAGACGGCAGGAAGCTTTCTTT
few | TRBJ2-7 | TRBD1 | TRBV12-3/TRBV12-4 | CASSYGTGFSEQYF | TGTGCCAGCAGTTACGGGACAGGGTTCTCCGAGCAGTACTTC
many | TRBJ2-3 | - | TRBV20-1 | CSASRLSGGLSTDTQYF | TGCAGTGCTAGCCGGCTTAGTGGGGGGCTTAGCACAGATACGCAGTATTTT
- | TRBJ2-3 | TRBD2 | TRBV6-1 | CASSVTSGRRVTDTQYF | TGTGCCAGCAGTGTGACTAGCGGGAGGAGGGTCACAGATACGCAGTATTTT
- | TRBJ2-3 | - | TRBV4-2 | CASSQDVGGQDTQYF | TGTGCCAGCAGCCAAGACGTCGGGGGTCAAGATACGCAGTATTTT
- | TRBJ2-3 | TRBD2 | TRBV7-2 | CASSTPGPLAGVDTQYF | TGTGCCAGCAGCACCCCGGGTCCACTAGCGGGAGTAGATACGCAGTATTTT
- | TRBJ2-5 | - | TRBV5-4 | CASSLWGAAETQYF | TGTGCCAGCAGCTTGTGGGGGGCGGCCGAGACCCAGTACTTC
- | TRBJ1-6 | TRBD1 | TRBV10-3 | CAISTGQGNSPLHF | TGTGCCATCAGTACCGGACAGGGAAATTCACCCCTCCACTTT
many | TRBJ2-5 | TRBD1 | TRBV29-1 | CSADRGDETQYF | TGCAGCGCAGACAGGGGCGATGAGACCCAGTACTTC
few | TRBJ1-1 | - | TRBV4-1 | CASSQDREAVNTEAFF | TGCGCCAGCAGCCAAGATCGGGAGGCCGTGAACACTGAAGCTTTCTTT
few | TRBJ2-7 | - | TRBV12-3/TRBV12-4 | CASSLGALETYEQYF | TGTGCCAGCAGTTTAGGGGCCTTGGAGACCTACGAGCAGTACTTC
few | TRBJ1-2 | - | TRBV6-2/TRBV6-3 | CASSYSEGLDYGYTF | TGTGCCAGCAGTTACTCAGAGGGGCTGGACTATGGCTACACCTTC
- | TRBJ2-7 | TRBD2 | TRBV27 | CASSRTPGLAGGEQYF | TGTGCCAGCAGTCGTACCCCGGGACTAGCGGGAGGGGAGCAGTACTTC
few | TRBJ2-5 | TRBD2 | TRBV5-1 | CASSPGLAGPQETQYF | TGCGCCAGCAGCCCCGGACTAGCGGGCCCCCAAGAGACCCAGTACTTC
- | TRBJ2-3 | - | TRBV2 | CASSQRWDTQYF | TGTGCCAGCAGTCAACGTTGGGATACGCAGTATTTT
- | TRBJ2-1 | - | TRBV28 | CASSLASNPEQFF | TGTGCCAGCAGTTTAGCAAGCAACCCTGAGCAGTTCTTC
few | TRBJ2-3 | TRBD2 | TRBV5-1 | CASSSTSGADTQYF | TGCGCCAGCAGCTCGACTAGCGGGGCAGATACGCAGTATTTT
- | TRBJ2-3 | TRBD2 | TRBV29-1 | CSFGGATDTQYF | TGCAGCTTCGGGGGGGCAACAGATACGCAGTATTTT
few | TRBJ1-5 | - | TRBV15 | CATSRDASQPQHF | TGTGCCACCAGCAGAGATGCTAGTCAGCCCCAGCATTTT
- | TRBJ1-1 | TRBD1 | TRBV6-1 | CASQGGRGRTEAFF | TGTGCCAGCCAAGGGGGCAGGGGACGGACTGAAGCTTTCTTT
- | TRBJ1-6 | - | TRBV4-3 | CASSPQRGGGETYSPLHF | TGCGCCAGCAGCCCGCAAAGGGGGGGCGGTGAGACCTACTCACCCCTCCACTTT
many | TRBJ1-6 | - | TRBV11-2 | CASSARDIPNSPLHF | TGTGCCAGCAGCGCCCGGGACATCCCTAATTCACCCCTCCACTTT
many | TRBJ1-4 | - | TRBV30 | CAWSESGRDLYEKLFF | TGTGCCTGGAGTGAGAGTGGGAGGGACCTATATGAAAAACTGTTTTTT
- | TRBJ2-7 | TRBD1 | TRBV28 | CASSSPHRTGFYEQYF | TGTGCCAGCAGTTCCCCCCATCGGACAGGGTTCTACGAGCAGTACTTC
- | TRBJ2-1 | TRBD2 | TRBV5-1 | CASSLAPSGGSLNEQFF | TGCGCCAGCAGCTTGGCCCCCAGCGGGGGGAGCTTGAATGAGCAGTTCTTC
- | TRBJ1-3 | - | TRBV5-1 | CASSRTGDSGNTIYF | TGCGCCAGCAGCCGGACCGGGGACTCTGGAAACACCATATATTTT
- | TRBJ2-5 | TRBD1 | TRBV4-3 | CASSQDRDPWTGVQETQYF | TGCGCCAGCAGCCAAGATAGGGATCCTTGGACAGGGGTCCAAGAGACCCAGTACTTC
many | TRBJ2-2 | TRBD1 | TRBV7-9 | CASSTYRGTGELFF | TGTGCCAGCAGCACCTACAGGGGAACCGGGGAGCTGTTTTTT
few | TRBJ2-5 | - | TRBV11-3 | CASSLSGGAVQETQYF | TGTGCCAGCAGCCTCAGTGGGGGGGCGGTCCAAGAGACCCAGTACTTC
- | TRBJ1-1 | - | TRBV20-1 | CSAPRRGPLNTEAFF | TGCAGTGCTCCTCGAAGAGGCCCGTTAAACACTGAAGCTTTCTTT
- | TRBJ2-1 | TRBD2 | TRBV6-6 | CASSSTGGSYNEQFF | TGTGCCAGCAGTTCTACGGGGGGCTCCTACAATGAGCAGTTCTTC
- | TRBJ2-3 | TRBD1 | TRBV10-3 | CATRQGTPDTQYF | TGTGCCACCCGACAGGGAACCCCAGATACGCAGTATTTT